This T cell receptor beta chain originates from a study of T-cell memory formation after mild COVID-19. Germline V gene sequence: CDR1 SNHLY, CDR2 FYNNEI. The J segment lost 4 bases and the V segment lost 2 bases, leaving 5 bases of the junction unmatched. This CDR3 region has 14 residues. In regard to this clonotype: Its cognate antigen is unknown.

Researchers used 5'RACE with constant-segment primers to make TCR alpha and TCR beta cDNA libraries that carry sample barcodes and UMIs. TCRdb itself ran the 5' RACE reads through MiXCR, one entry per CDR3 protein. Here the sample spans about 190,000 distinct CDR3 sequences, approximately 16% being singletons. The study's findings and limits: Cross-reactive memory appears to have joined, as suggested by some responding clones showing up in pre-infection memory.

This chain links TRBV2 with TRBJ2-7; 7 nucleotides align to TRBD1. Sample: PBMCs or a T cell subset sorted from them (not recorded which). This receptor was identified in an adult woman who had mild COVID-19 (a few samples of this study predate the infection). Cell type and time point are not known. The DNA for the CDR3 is TGTGCCAGCAGTGAACAGGGGGTATTATACGAGCAGTACTTC. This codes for CASSEQGVLYEQYF.